These 32 T cell receptor beta chains originate from one sample sequenced in a study of TIL therapy for anti-PD-1-resistant metastatic lung cancer. Sequencing used immunoSEQ v3. Measured with immunoSEQ multiplex PCR; TCRdb has only the in-frame clones, and not every one. The table includes around 9,000 clones, over 60% detected once. Time point indicated: pre-treatment sample, taken before nivolumab and TIL therapy. Pleural nodules or supraclavicular lymph nodes made up most of the excised metastases sampled. The sample consisted of tumor tissue, taken at baseline. These TCRs come from a person between 25 and 79 years old with non-small cell lung cancer.

The chain combines TRBV9 with TRBJ1-3, with D hard to call. This CDR3 has 16 amino acids. V lost 1 base and J 4 bases, leaving 15 bases between the germline ends. Per germline, CDR1 SGDLS and CDR2 YYNGEE. CDR3 sequence: CASSVSGLAVGNTIYF. CDR3 DNA sequence: TGTGCCAGCAGCGTATCCGGCTTGGCCGTGGGAAACACCATATATTTT.

J is TRBJ2-1 and V is TRBV7-2; D tentatively fits TRBD1 or TRBD2 (5 bases each). V lost 0 bases and J 8 bases, leaving 8 bases between the germline ends. Germline V gives CDR1 SGHTA, CDR2 FQGNSA. The CDR3 contains 13 residues. The CDR3 bases are TGTGCCAGCAGCTTAGCCAGGGACGATGAGCAGTTCTTC. Protein: CASSLARDDEQFF.

The rearrangement joins TRBV28 to TRBJ1-5; no clear D gene. The CDR3 covers 13 residues. Germline loops: CDR1 MDHEN, CDR2 SYDVKM. Trimming shortened V by 8 bases and J by 3 bases, and 11 bases separated the two germline ends. Here the CDR3 reads CASYQSNNQPQHF. The CDR3 DNA sequence: TGTGCCAGCTACCAGAGTAACAATCAGCCCCAGCATTTT.

The rearrangement uses TRBV28 and TRBJ1-2, with a possible D match to TRBD1 (5 bases). Trimming stripped 1 base from V and 8 bases from J, with 11 bases between. CDR3 size: 13 residues. Germline assignment: CDR1 MDHEN and CDR2 SYDVKM. This chain's CDR3 is CASSLFPGSGYTF. Here the CDR3 DNA reads TGTGCCAGCAGTTTATTTCCAGGGTCCGGCTACACCTTC.

The V call is TRBV6-5, the J call TRBJ2-5, with unresolved D. The DNA end favors TRBJ2-7, so the J call may be wrong. The germline gives CDR1 MNHEY, CDR2 SVGAGI. CDR3 length: 13 residues. This CDR3 reads CASSYGSTYEQYF. CDR3 sequence (DNA): TGTGCCAGCAGTTACGGGTCCACCTACGAGCAGTACTTC.

The chain links TRBV7-2 to TRBJ2-2; D is undetermined. The CDR3 length is 13 residues. Germline CDR1 is SGHTA and CDR2 is FQGNSA. Trimming took off 1 base at V and 5 bases at J, with 5 bases between the two ends. The CDR3 DNA reads as TGTGCCAGCAGCTTAGACCAGACCGGGGAGCTGTTTTTT. Protein sequence: CASSLDQTGELFF.

The rearrangement joins TRBV28 to TRBJ2-7; 8 nucleotides align to TRBD1. Trimming at V came to 5 bases and at J to 4 bases, leaving 7 bases not matched to a gene. The CDR3 length is 14 residues. Germline V gene data show CDR1 as MDHEN and CDR2 as SYDVKM. In nucleotides, the CDR3 is TGTGCCAGCAGTCAAACAGGGGGTCTTTACGAGCAGTACTTC. It encodes CASSQTGGLYEQYF. The entire variable domain, with the rest obtained from reference TRBV28 and TRBJ2-7, is as follows: DVKVTQSSRYLVKRTGEKVFLECVQDMDHENMFWYRQDPGLGLRLIYFSYDVKMKEKGDIPEGYSVSREKKERFSLILESASTNQTSMYLCASSQTGGLYEQYFGPGTRLTVT.

The rearrangement links TRBV5-4 to TRBJ1-1, with a tentative D call TRBD1 (6 bases). The CDR3 is 16 amino acids. Germline lookup yields CDR1 SGHNT and CDR2 YYREEE (reference sequence). Deletions cut 5 bases from V and 0 bases from J, with 17 bases between. CDR3 sequence: CASRQSPTGLNTEAFF. CDR3 DNA sequence: TGTGCCAGCAGGCAGAGCCCCACAGGGCTGAACACTGAAGCTTTCTTT.

The CDR3 bases are TGTGCCAGTAGTATTACTAGCGGCAGGGCCGGGGAGCTGTTTTTT. Amino acids: CASSITSGRAGELFF. V usage is TRBV19 and J usage is TRBJ2-2; TRBD2 matches at 8 bases. Trimming at V came to 3 bases and at J to 6 bases, leaving 6 bases not matched to a gene. CDR3 size: 15 residues. Per the germline V gene, CDR1 is LNHDA and CDR2 is SQIVND (reference sequence).

The chain employs TRBV5-5 and TRBJ2-2; 12 bases are shared with TRBD1. CDR1 is SGHKS, CDR2 YYEKEE, per germline (reference sequence). The CDR3 length is 18 residues. Unmatched junction bases numbered 9, after V lost 4 bases and J lost 2 bases. DNA for the CDR3: TGTGCCAGCAGCAGGTGGGGACAGGGGGCCCTAAACACCGGGGAGCTGTTTTTT. The encoded protein is CASSRWGQGALNTGELFF. The full variable domain, in which reference TRBV5-5 and TRBJ2-2 provide the parts outside the CDR3, is DAGVTQSPTHLIKTRGQQVTLRCSPISGHKSVSWYQQVLGQGPQFIFQYYEKEERGRGNFPDRFSARQFPNYSSELNVNALLLGDSALYLCASSRWGQGALNTGELFFGEGSRLTVL.

The chain couples TRBV6-6 to TRBJ1-5; possible D gene TRBD1, 6 bases. Between the trimmed V and J ends, which lost 0 bases and 3 bases, there was a span of 9 bases. Per germline, CDR1 MNHNY and CDR2 SVGAGI (reference sequence). This CDR3 is built from 15 residues. CDR3 region: CASSYSVGANQPQHF. The CDR3 nucleotides are TGTGCCAGCAGTTACTCGGTGGGGGCCAATCAGCCCCAGCATTTT.

This clone was recorded once. The chain combines TRBV27 with TRBJ1-2, with 8 nucleotides matching TRBD1. The CDR3 runs to 14 residues. The V segment lost 0 bases and the J segment 7 bases; nucleotides outside the gene matches: 4. Germline CDR1 reads MNHEY; CDR2 reads SMNVEV (reference sequence). The CDR3 DNA sequence: TGTGCCAGCAGTTTATCGACAGGGGTCTCTGGCTACACCTTC. It encodes CASSLSTGVSGYTF.

This sequence joins TRBV6-6 and TRBJ2-5; D perhaps matches TRBD1 (6 bases). V was shortened by 2 bases and J by 5 bases, with 18 bases between the two germline ends. The CDR3 consists of 16 residues. Per the germline V gene, CDR1 is MNHNY and CDR2 is SVGAGI (reference sequence). DNA for the CDR3: TGTGCCAGCAGTTACCCCGGGGATGGGGGCGAGGAGACCCAGTACTTC. It is translated as CASSYPGDGGEETQYF.

By share, this clone ranks as medium-sized. This chain's CDR3 is CASSIGRNTEAFF. In nucleotides, the CDR3 is TGTGCCAGTAGTATTGGTAGGAACACTGAAGCTTTCTTT. This rearrangement joins TRBV19 to TRBJ1-1; the D is unclear. The CDR3 runs to 13 residues. Trimming pared 3 bases from V and 1 base from J, leaving 6 bases between. Germline CDR1 reads LNHDA; CDR2 reads SQIVND (reference sequence).

This clone was seen a single time. The CDR3 DNA sequence: TGTGCCAGCAGTCCTGGAGGGGCATGGACTGAAGCTTTCTTT. It translates to CASSPGGAWTEAFF. The J gene is TRBJ1-1, the V gene TRBV28; D might be TRBD1 (5 bases). Germline assignment: CDR1 MDHEN and CDR2 SYDVKM. V lost 5 bases and J 5 bases, leaving 15 bases between the germline ends. The CDR3 runs to 14 residues.

The chain employs TRBV7-2 and TRBJ1-2, with D perhaps matching TRBD1 (5 bases). The CDR3 is made up of 14 amino acids. The germline CDR1 and CDR2 sequences are SGHTA and FQGNSA. V was cut by 0 bases and J by 7 bases, with 12 bases left in between. The CDR3: CASSLATGDGGYTF. As DNA, the CDR3 is TGTGCCAGCAGCTTAGCCACGGGGGACGGTGGCTACACCTTC.

V usage is TRBV2 and J usage is TRBJ2-5; D is uncertain. V was shortened by 1 base and J by 5 bases, with 14 bases between the two germline ends. The length of the CDR3 is 15 residues. Germline V lookup: CDR1 SNHLY, CDR2 FYNNEI. CDR3 amino acids: CASSEGEPVRETQYF. In DNA form, the CDR3 reads TGTGCCAGCAGTGAAGGGGAACCCGTCCGGGAGACCCAGTACTTC. The variable domain in full, with the rest retrieved from reference TRBV2 and TRBJ2-5, is EPEVTQTPSHQVTQMGQEVILRCVPISNHLYFYWYRQILGQKVEFLVSFYNNEISEKSEIFDDQFSVERPDGSNFTLKIRSTKLEDSAMYFCASSEGEPVRETQYFGPGTRLLVL.

The V call is TRBV9, the J call TRBJ2-3; a possible D gene is TRBD2 (6 bases). The ends were cut back, 3 bases at V and 4 bases at J, with 12 bases in the middle. The germline CDR1 and CDR2 sequences are SGDLS and YYNGEE. CDR3 length: 14 amino acids. DNA of the CDR3: TGTGCCAGCAGCGGCAGGACTACCGCAGATACGCAGTATTTT. It is translated as CASSGRTTADTQYF.

This chain uses TRBV7-2 with TRBJ1-2, with a possible D match to TRBD1 (5 bases). Trimming removed 4 bases at V and 7 bases at J, with 16 bases between. Germline CDR1 and CDR2: SGHTA and FQGNSA. The length of the CDR3 is 14 residues. In DNA form, the CDR3 reads TGTGCCAGCAGCTCAAGGGGCCCCCGGGGTGGCTACACCTTC. As protein: CASSSRGPRGGYTF.

This clone was observed a single time. The chain joins TRBV25-1 to TRBJ1-1; TRBD1 matches at 8 bases. The germline V gene has CDR1 MGHDK and CDR2 SYGVNS. The V gene end was trimmed by 6 bases and the J gene end by 1 base; junction bases not matched to a gene: 1. The CDR3 length is 13 residues. The CDR3 sequence is CASSDRGNTEAFF. The CDR3 coding sequence is TGTGCCAGCAGCGACAGGGGGAACACTGAAGCTTTCTTT.

V and J are TRBV28 and TRBJ1-5; weak D call: TRBD1 (5 bases). Germline V gene lookup returns CDR1 MDHEN and CDR2 SYDVKM. The CDR3 spans 14 residues. Trimming removed 7 bases from V and 6 bases from J, with 16 bases in between. CDR3 in amino acids: CASNAQGSGQPQHF. CDR3 DNA sequence: TGTGCCAGCAACGCGCAGGGAAGTGGTCAGCCCCAGCATTTT.

This chain connects TRBV9 to TRBJ2-5; D is perhaps TRBD1 (6 bases). CDR3 length: 15 amino acids. Germline CDR1 reads SGDLS; CDR2 reads YYNGEE. V was cut by 0 bases and J by 4 bases, with 13 bases left in between. CDR3 sequence (DNA): TGTGCCAGCAGCGTAGCGGGTGGACAGACAGAGACCCAGTACTTC. Protein: CASSVAGGQTETQYF. The entire variable domain, with the rest obtained from reference TRBV9 and TRBJ2-5, is as follows: DSGVTQTPKHLITATGQRVTLRCSPRSGDLSVYWYQQSLDQGLQFLIQYYNGEERAKGNILERFSAQQFPDLHSELNLSSLELGDSALYFCASSVAGGQTETQYFGPGTRLLVL.

This chain uses TRBV5-6 with TRBJ1-5; D is unclear. Between the trimmed V and J ends, which lost 0 bases and 4 bases, there was a span of 14 bases. Germline V gene lookup returns CDR1 SGHDT and CDR2 YYEEEE. This CDR3 is 16 amino acids long. CDR3 sequence reads: CASSLALGRDNQPQHF. CDR3 nucleotide sequence: TGTGCCAGCAGCTTGGCCCTAGGTAGGGATAATCAGCCCCAGCATTTT.

The chain combines TRBV2 with TRBJ2-5, with no clear D. CDR1 SNHLY and CDR2 FYNNEI come from the germline V gene. V was cut by 8 bases and J by 5 bases, with 12 bases left in between. CDR3 length equals 12 residues. The CDR3 here is CASRLQGETQYF. The CDR3 DNA follows: TGTGCCAGCCGGCTTCAAGGGGAGACCCAGTACTTC.

The chain joins TRBV6-1 to TRBJ2-1, with a weak D call TRBD2 (5 bases). The CDR3 contains 15 residues. Between the trimmed V and J ends, which lost 1 base and 4 bases, there was a span of 11 bases. Germline CDR1 MNHNS, CDR2 SASEGT. The DNA of the CDR3 is TGTGCCAGCAGTGAAGGAGCGGAACCGTACAATGAGCAGTTCTTC. It translates to CASSEGAEPYNEQFF.

The chain links TRBV28 to TRBJ1-1, with 9 bases aligning to TRBD1. Germline-derived CDR1 and CDR2 are MDHEN and SYDVKM. The CDR3 extends over 14 amino acids. Unmatched junction bases numbered 5, after V lost 4 bases and J lost 5 bases. The CDR3 bases are TGTGCCAGCAGTTCCGGACAGGGGTGGACTGAAGCTTTCTTT. Translating it yields CASSSGQGWTEAFF.

The J gene is TRBJ2-1, the V gene TRBV7-6, with 7 bases lining up with TRBD1. The CDR3 consists of 12 residues. Per germline, CDR1 SGHVS and CDR2 FNYEAQ. J lost 9 bases, V lost 6 bases, and 5 bases had no gene match. The DNA of the CDR3 is TGTGCCAGCAGTCGTGGGGACAGTGAGCAGTTCTTC. This codes for CASSRGDSEQFF.

DNA for the CDR3: TGCGCCAGCAGCCGCCCGGAGGGGGCTAACTATGGCTACACCTTC. This sequence encodes CASSRPEGANYGYTF. This chain uses TRBV4-1 with TRBJ1-2, with a tentative D call TRBD1 (6 bases). The V gene lost 4 bases and the J gene lost 0 bases, with 12 bases spanning the gap. The CDR3 totals 15 residues. Germline V lookup: CDR1 MGHRA, CDR2 YSYEKL.

The chain links TRBV9 to TRBJ1-1; tentatively, D is TRBD1 (6 bases). The CDR3 has 15 amino acids. V was shortened by 1 base and J by 1 base, with 11 bases between the two germline ends. The germline gives CDR1 SGDLS, CDR2 YYNGEE. CDR3 in DNA: TGTGCCAGCAGCGTAAGGGAGGGGGGGAACACTGAAGCTTTCTTT. Translated, it gives CASSVREGGNTEAFF.

The CDR3 sequence is CASSLVAGGNQPQHF. The DNA of the CDR3 is TGCGCCAGCAGCTTGGTTGCAGGGGGCAATCAGCCCCAGCATTTT. The J gene is TRBJ1-5, the V gene TRBV5-1; a weak D match, TRBD1 (6 bases). In germline, CDR1 is SGHRS, CDR2 YFSETQ. The CDR3 sequence is 15 residues long. Trimming removed 0 bases from V and 2 bases from J, with 9 bases in between.

This clone was observed once. The gene calls are TRBV5-1 and TRBJ2-4, with D uncertain. The CDR3 contains 13 residues. V gave up 0 bases and J gave up 9 bases, with 10 bases separating them. Germline loops: CDR1 SGHRS, CDR2 YFSETQ. For the CDR3, the DNA is TGCGCCAGCAGCTTGGTGGGGTCGGGCATTCAGTACTTC. Protein: CASSLVGSGIQYF.

The V and J genes are TRBV9 and TRBJ2-3; no firm D call. There are 12 residues in the CDR3. The V and J ends lost 4 bases and 0 bases respectively, with 3 bases between them. In germline, CDR1 is SGDLS, CDR2 YYNGEE. CDR3 in amino acids: CASSSSTDTQYF. In nucleotides, the CDR3 is TGTGCCAGCAGCAGTAGCACAGATACGCAGTATTTT.